This T cell receptor beta chain stems from a study of blood T cell repertoires in COVID-19. In the study overall: Some COVID-19 samples were acute and others convalescent; all came from the United States, Italy and Spain. From T cells, B-cell-depleted T cells, or PBMCs came the material, which was cDNA or gDNA.

The CDR3 totals 15 residues. V trimming: 2 bases; J trimming: 7 bases; junction bases outside the gene matches: 5. The germline gives CDR1 MNHEY, CDR2 SVGAGI. In the study's own analysis: Estimation of nucleated cell counts was performed using reference gene primer amplification. The table came from immunoSEQ multiplex PCR; TCRdb's copy has only in-frame clones and leaves some out. V and J calls and clone size are copied from that table; D and trimming were computed from the DNA. Among 55,000 to 80,000 clones listed, roughly 90% were seen once. The gene calls are TRBV6-5 and TRBJ2-1; 10 bases agree with TRBD2. Sequenced: peripheral blood. This clonotype was obtained from a woman aged 60-75 years with acute or convalescent COVID-19. CDR3 loop: CASSYTGLAKNEQFF. Written as DNA, the CDR3 is TGTGCCAGCAGTTACACGGGACTAGCGAAAAATGAGCAGTTCTTC.